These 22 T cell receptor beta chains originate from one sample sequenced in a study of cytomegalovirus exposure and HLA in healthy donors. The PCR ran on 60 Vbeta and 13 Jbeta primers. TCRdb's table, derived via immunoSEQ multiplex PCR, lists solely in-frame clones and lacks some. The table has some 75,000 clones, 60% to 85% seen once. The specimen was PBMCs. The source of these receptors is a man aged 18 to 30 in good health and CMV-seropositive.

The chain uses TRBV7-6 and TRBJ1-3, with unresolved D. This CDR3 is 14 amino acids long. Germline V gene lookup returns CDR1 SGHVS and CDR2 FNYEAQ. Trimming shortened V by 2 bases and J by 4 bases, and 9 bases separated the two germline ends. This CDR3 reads CASSLFSTGNTIYF. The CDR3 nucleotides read TGTGCCAGCAGCTTATTCTCAACAGGAAACACCATATATTTT.

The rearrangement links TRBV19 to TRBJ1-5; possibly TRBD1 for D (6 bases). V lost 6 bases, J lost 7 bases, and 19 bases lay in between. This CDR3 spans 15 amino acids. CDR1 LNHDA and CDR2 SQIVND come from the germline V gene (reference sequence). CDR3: CASSTKKEGGQPQHF. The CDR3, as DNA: TGTGCCAGTAGCACAAAAAAGGAGGGGGGGCAGCCCCAGCATTTT.

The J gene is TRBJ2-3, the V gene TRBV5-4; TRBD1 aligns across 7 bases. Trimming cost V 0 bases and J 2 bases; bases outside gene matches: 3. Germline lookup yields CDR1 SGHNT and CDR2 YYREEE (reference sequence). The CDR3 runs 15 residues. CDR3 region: CASSLGDSDTDTQYF. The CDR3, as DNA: TGTGCCAGCAGCTTGGGGGACAGCGACACAGATACGCAGTATTTT.

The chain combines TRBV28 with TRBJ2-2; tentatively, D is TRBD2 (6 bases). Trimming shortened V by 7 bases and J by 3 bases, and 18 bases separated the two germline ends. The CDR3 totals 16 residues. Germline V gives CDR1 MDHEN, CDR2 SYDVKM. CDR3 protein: CASNPPGTLHTGELFF. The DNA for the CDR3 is TGTGCCAGCAATCCCCCCGGGACTCTCCACACCGGGGAGCTGTTTTTT.

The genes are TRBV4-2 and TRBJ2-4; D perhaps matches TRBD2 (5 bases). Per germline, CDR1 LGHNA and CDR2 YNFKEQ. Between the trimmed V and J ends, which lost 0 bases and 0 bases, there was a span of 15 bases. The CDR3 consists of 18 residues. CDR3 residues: CASSQDGVDYLAKNIQYF. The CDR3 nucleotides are TGTGCCAGCAGCCAAGACGGCGTAGACTACCTAGCCAAAAACATTCAGTACTTC.

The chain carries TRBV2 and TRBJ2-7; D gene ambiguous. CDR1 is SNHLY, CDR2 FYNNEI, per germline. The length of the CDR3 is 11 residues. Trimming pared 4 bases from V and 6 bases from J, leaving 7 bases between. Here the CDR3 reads CASSAQIEQYF. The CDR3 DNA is TGTGCCAGCAGTGCACAGATCGAGCAGTACTTC. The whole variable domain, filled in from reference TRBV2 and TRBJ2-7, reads EPEVTQTPSHQVTQMGQEVILRCVPISNHLYFYWYRQILGQKVEFLVSFYNNEISEKSEIFDDQFSVERPDGSNFTLKIRSTKLEDSAMYFCASSAQIEQYFGPGTRLTVT.

DNA of the CDR3: TGTGCCAGTGCCCACAGGGATATGGGCACAGATACGCAGTATTTT. As protein: CASAHRDMGTDTQYF. The chain is built from TRBV2 and TRBJ2-3; TRBD1 is a possible D gene (6 bases). There are 15 residues in the CDR3. V was clipped by 9 bases and J by 1 base, with 17 bases between them. Germline loops: CDR1 SNHLY, CDR2 FYNNEI.

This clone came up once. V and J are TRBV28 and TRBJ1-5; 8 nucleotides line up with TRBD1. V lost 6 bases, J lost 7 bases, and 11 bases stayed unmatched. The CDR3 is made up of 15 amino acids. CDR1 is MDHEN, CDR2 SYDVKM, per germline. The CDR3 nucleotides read TGTGCCAGCAGACAATCGGACAGGGCAGGGCAGCCCCAGCATTTT. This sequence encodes CASRQSDRAGQPQHF.

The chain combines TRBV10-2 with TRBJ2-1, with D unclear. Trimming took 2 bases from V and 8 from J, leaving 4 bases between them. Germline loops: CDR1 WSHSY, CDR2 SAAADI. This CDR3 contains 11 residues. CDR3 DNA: TGCGCCAGCAGTGAGGAGGATGAGCAGTTCTTC. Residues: CASSEEDEQFF.

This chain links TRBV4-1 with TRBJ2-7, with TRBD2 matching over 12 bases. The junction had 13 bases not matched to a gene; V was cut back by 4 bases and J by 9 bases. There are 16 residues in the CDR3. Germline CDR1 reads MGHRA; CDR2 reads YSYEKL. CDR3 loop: CASSPYRLAGDRGQYF. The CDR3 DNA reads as TGCGCCAGCAGCCCTTACAGACTAGCGGGAGACCGGGGGCAGTACTTC.

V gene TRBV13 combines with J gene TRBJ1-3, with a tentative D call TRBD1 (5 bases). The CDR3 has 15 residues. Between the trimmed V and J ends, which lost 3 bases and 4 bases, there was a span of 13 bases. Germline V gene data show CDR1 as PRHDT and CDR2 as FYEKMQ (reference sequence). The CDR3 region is CASSFHSGNGNTIYF. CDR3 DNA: TGTGCCAGCAGCTTCCATTCAGGGAACGGAAACACCATATATTTT.

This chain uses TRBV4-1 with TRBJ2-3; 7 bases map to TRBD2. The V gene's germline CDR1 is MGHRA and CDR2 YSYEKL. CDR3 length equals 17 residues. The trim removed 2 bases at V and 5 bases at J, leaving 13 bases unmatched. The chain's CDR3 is CASSQSASGGGVDTQYF. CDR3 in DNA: TGCGCCAGCAGCCAATCAGCTAGCGGAGGTGGGGTAGATACGCAGTATTTT.

CDR3 nucleotide sequence: TGTGCCAGCAGTTCGCTCCAGGGTTACCCTAACTATGGCTACACCTTC. This translates into CASSSLQGYPNYGYTF. This chain links TRBV7-9 with TRBJ1-2; possible D gene TRBD1, 5 bases. Deletions cut 6 bases from V and 0 bases from J, with 17 bases between. The CDR3 totals 16 residues. Germline V lookup: CDR1 SEHNR, CDR2 FQNEAQ (reference sequence).

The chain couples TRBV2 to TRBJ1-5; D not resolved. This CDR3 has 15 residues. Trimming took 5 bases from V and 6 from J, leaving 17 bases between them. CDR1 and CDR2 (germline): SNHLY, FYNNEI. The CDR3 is CASSFDGGWGQPQHF. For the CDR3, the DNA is TGTGCCAGCAGTTTCGACGGAGGATGGGGTCAGCCCCAGCATTTT. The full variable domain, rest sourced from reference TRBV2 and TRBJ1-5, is EPEVTQTPSHQVTQMGQEVILRCVPISNHLYFYWYRQILGQKVEFLVSFYNNEISEKSEIFDDQFSVERPDGSNFTLKIRSTKLEDSAMYFCASSFDGGWGQPQHFGDGTRLSIL.

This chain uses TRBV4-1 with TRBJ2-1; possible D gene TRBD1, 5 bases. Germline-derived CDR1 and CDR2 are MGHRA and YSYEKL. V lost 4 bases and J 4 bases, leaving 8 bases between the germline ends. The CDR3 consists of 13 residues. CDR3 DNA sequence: TGCGCCAGCAGCCCAGGGTATTACAATGAGCAGTTCTTC. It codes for CASSPGYYNEQFF.

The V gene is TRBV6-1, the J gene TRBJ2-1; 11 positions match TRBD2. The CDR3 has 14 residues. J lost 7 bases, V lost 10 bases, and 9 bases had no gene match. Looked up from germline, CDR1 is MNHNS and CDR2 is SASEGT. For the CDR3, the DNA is TGTGCCACCGAAACGCGACTAGCGGGAAATGAGCAGTTCTTC. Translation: CATETRLAGNEQFF.

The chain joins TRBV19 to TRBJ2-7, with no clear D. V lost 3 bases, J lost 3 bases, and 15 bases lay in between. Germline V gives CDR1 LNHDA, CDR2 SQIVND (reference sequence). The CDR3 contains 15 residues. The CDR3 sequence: CASSIQYAAVYEQYF. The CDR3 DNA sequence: TGTGCCAGTAGTATTCAGTACGCTGCTGTCTACGAGCAGTACTTC.

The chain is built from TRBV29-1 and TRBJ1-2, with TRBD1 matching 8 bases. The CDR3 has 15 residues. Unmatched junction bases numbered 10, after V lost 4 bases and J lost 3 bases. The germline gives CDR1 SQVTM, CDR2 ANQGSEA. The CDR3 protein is CSVGGFQGADYGYTF. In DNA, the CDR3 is TGCAGCGTTGGGGGTTTCCAGGGGGCGGACTATGGCTACACCTTC.

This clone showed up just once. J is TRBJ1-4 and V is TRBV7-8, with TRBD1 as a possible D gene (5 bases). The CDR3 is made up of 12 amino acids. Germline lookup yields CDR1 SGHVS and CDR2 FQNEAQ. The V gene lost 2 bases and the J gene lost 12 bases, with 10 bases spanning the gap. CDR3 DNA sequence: TGTGCCAGCAGCTTACAGGGCAGGGAACTGTTTTTT. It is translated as CASSLQGRELFF.

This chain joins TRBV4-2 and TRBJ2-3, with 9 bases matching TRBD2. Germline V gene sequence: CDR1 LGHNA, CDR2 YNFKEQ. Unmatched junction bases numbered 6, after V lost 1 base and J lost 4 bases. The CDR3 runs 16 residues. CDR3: CASSQGWGGRADTQYF. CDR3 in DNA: TGTGCCAGCAGCCAAGGTTGGGGCGGGAGGGCAGATACGCAGTATTTT.

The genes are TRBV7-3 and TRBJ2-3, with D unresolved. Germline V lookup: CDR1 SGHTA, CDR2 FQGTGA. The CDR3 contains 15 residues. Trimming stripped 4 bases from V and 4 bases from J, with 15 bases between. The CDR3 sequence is CASSSTLGRADTQYF. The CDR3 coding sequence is TGTGCCAGCAGCTCTACACTGGGTCGGGCAGATACGCAGTATTTT.

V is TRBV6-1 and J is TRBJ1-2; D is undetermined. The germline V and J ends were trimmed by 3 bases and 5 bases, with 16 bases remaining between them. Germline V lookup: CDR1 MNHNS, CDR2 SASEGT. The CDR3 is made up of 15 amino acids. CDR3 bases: TGTGCCAGCAGTGATGTCTTCGCGGGTCCTTATGGCTACACCTTC. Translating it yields CASSDVFAGPYGYTF.